This T cell receptor beta chain was sequenced in a study of cytomegalovirus exposure and HLA in healthy donors. Whole-study results and caveats: Information on immune exposure was restricted to one variable (CMV serostatus). After further analysis at a later stage, 16,951 TCR beta sequences were associated with HLA alleles at 0.05 false discovery rate. TCR sequences were mostly rare, though some public TCRs occurred in many donors. More clonal expansion characterized HLA-associated TCR beta chains than equally common others in a later analysis.

CDR3 length equals 15 residues. Looked up from germline, CDR1 is MNHEY and CDR2 is SMNVEV (reference sequence). Researchers ran the PCR with 60 Vbeta and 13 Jbeta primers. The repertoire was sequenced with immunoSEQ multiplex PCR; TCRdb's copy has only in-frame clones and lacks some. The sample includes 130,000 to 150,000 clones, roughly four fifths seen only once; the top ten take roughly 3.4%. This clone appeared a few times. Its antigen is not identified. Relative to the germline gene, one junction end is altered; a read error may explain this. This sequence was found in a male donor in good health and CMV-seronegative. The V call is TRBV27, the J call TRBJ2-7, with a possible D match to TRBD1 (7 bases). The source material was PBMCs. In DNA, the CDR3 is TGTGCCAGTAGTTTCAGGGGGGAGACGGCCTACGAGCAGTACTTC. Its protein is CASSFRGETAYEQYF.